Listed below are T cell receptor beta chains from one sample, sequenced in a study of OX40 agonist ivuxolimab in advanced cancers. Produced via immunoSEQ multiplex PCR; TCRdb's table is partial and in-frame only. The sample has roughly 84,000 clones; 81% are singletons. The source material was CD4+ or CD8+ T cells sorted from blood, sampled in a trial of the OX40 agonist ivuxolimab. Receptors were obtained from an adult with an advanced solid tumor such as melanoma, head and neck, liver or kidney cancer. Both conserved end residues are part of each CDR3. D genes are given only for firm matches. The listing skips clone size in some rows; elsewhere it reads once, few, many or a size class.

CDR3nt | CDR3aa | d_gene | j_gene | abundance | v_gene
TGTGCCAGCAGCTTGGATCTAGCCCCCGGGGAGCTGTTTTTT | CASSLDLAPGELFF | - | TRBJ2-2 | - | TRBV5-4
TGCGCCAGCAGCCAACCCGGGACAGGGCCATCTGGGGCCAACGTCCTGACTTTC | CASSQPGTGPSGANVLTF | TRBD1 | TRBJ2-6 | - | TRBV4-1
TGTGCCAGCAGCTTGAACGCGGGGGCGGGGGATTACTATGGCTACACCTTC | CASSLNAGAGDYYGYTF | - | TRBJ1-2 | - | TRBV5-8
TGTGCCAGCAGCATCTTCCCTGGACTGAATATTACAGAAGGTGAGCAGTTCTTC | CASSIFPGLNITEGEQFF | - | TRBJ2-1 | few | TRBV7-2
TGTGCCACCAGCAAACCCCGGGGGTACAATGAGCAGTTCTTC | CATSKPRGYNEQFF | - | TRBJ2-1 | - | TRBV15
TGCGCCAGCAGCTGGACCTCGGGGGGAACTCAAGAGACCCAGTACTTC | CASSWTSGGTQETQYF | TRBD2 | TRBJ2-5 | - | TRBV5-1
TGTGCCAGCAGCTCACAGGGGGCCTCCTACAATGAGCAGTTCTTC | CASSSQGASYNEQFF | TRBD1 | TRBJ2-1 | - | TRBV5-8
TGTGCCAGCAGTTATACACCGCCCCAGGGGAATCAGCCCCAGCATTTT | CASSYTPPQGNQPQHF | - | TRBJ1-5 | medium-sized | TRBV6-5
TGTGCCAGCAGCTCAGGCCAAAGATACGGCTACACCTTC | CASSSGQRYGYTF | - | TRBJ1-2 | - | TRBV25-1
TGTGCCATCAGTGAGAGCCAGGGGCTGGGCAATCAGCCCCAGCATTTT | CAISESQGLGNQPQHF | - | TRBJ1-5 | - | TRBV10-3
TGTGCCAGCAGCTTGGCCTATAACTCTGGGGCCAACGTCCTGACTTTC | CASSLAYNSGANVLTF | - | TRBJ2-6 | - | TRBV5-6
TGTGCTTGGGGGGGCCACGAGCAGTACTTC | CAWGGHEQYF | - | TRBJ2-7 | - | TRBV12-5
TGTGCCACAAGACAGCCCCTCAGCACAGATACGCAGTATTTT | CATRQPLSTDTQYF | - | TRBJ2-3 | once | TRBV25-1
TGTGCCAGCAGCCGATTAGGACAGAGGGGTTACGAGCAGTACTTC | CASSRLGQRGYEQYF | - | TRBJ2-7 | - | TRBV11-1
TGCGCCAGCAGCTTTGCCGGGACAGCAAATGAAAAACTGTTTTTT | CASSFAGTANEKLFF | TRBD1 | TRBJ1-4 | - | TRBV5-1
TGTGCCAGCAGCCAAGATTTAGAAAGCGGGGAGCTGTTTTTT | CASSQDLESGELFF | - | TRBJ2-2 | - | TRBV4-2
TGTGCCAGCAGTTACGGGGGGAGCTACACCTTC | CASSYGGSYTF | - | TRBJ1-2 | - | TRBV6-5
TGCGCCAGCAGCTTGGCAGGGTTAGATACGCAGTATTTT | CASSLAGLDTQYF | - | TRBJ2-3 | - | TRBV5-1
TGTGCCAGCTGTAGCGGGAGAAAGGAAAATGAGCAGTTCTTC | CASCSGRKENEQFF | TRBD2 | TRBJ2-1 | - | TRBV19
TGTGCCAGCAGCTTAGCAGGGATCGGCTACACCTTC | CASSLAGIGYTF | - | TRBJ1-2 | - | TRBV7-6
TGTGCCAGCAGCAGCGGACAGGTACGTAATGAAAAACTGTTTTTT | CASSSGQVRNEKLFF | TRBD1 | TRBJ1-4 | few | TRBV5-4
TGCGCCAGCACAACAGGTGTTCTCCCTGAAGAGACCCAGTACTTC | CASTTGVLPEETQYF | - | TRBJ2-5 | once | TRBV5-1
TGCGCCAGCAGCGCTAGAGAACTGGGACAGGGGGCATATGGTACTGAAGCTTTCTTT | CASSARELGQGAYGTEAFF | TRBD1 | TRBJ1-1 | - | TRBV5-1
TGTGCCAGTAGTATTTCAGGGGTTGGCTATGGCTACACCTTC | CASSISGVGYGYTF | - | TRBJ1-2 | - | TRBV19
TGTGCCAGCTCACCACCTGGAAGCCGCAATATGAACACTGAAGCTTTCTTT | CASSPPGSRNMNTEAFF | - | TRBJ1-1 | - | TRBV18
TGTGCCAGCAAGGGTTTACCGTACACTGAAGCTTTCTTT | CASKGLPYTEAFF | - | TRBJ1-1 | - | TRBV6-5
TGTGCCAGTACCGTGGGAGACAGGGCCCCAACTGAAGCTTTCTTT | CASTVGDRAPTEAFF | TRBD1 | TRBJ1-1 | - | TRBV19
TGCGCCAGCAGCCTCGGGTTGACGGGGAACACTGAAGCTTTCTTT | CASSLGLTGNTEAFF | - | TRBJ1-1 | few | TRBV4-1
TGTGCCAGCTCACCACTCAGCGGGATTAGCACAGATACGCAGTATTTT | CASSPLSGISTDTQYF | TRBD2 | TRBJ2-3 | - | TRBV18
TGTGCCAGCAGCTGGACTACTATCGGGGACAGGGTAAACACCGGGGAGCTGTTTTTT | CASSWTTIGDRVNTGELFF | TRBD1 | TRBJ2-2 | - | TRBV11-3
TGCGCCAGCAGCCAAGAGCAGGGACTAGCGGGAGGGCGGGGCCTCGGCGAGCAGTACTTC | CASSQEQGLAGGRGLGEQYF | TRBD2 | TRBJ2-7 | - | TRBV4-1
TGTGCCAGCAGTTACGGGACAGGAAGCACTGAAGCTTTCTTT | CASSYGTGSTEAFF | TRBD1 | TRBJ1-1 | - | TRBV6-5
TGTGCCAGCAGCTTAACCTCCCTAGCGGGTTGGTCAGATACGCAGTATTTT | CASSLTSLAGWSDTQYF | TRBD2 | TRBJ2-3 | few | TRBV11-3
TGCGCCAGCAGGGGGACTGGGGCCAACGTCCTGACTTTC | CASRGTGANVLTF | - | TRBJ2-6 | - | TRBV4-1
TGTGCCAGCAGCCAAGGAGGCGCGGGCCGTAGTAACTATGGCTACACCTTC | CASSQGGAGRSNYGYTF | - | TRBJ1-2 | - | TRBV4-2
TGTGCCAGCAGCCTCCTTGGACAGACCTACGAGCAGTACTTC | CASSLLGQTYEQYF | - | TRBJ2-7 | - | TRBV28
TGCAGCGTTGAGAGACAGTCGAACACTGAAGCTTTCTTT | CSVERQSNTEAFF | - | TRBJ1-1 | once | TRBV29-1
TGTGCCAGTAGTATCGCGGGAGGGGAGGTGTTGGGGACCTACGAGCAGTACTTC | CASSIAGGEVLGTYEQYF | TRBD2 | TRBJ2-7 | - | TRBV19
TGTGCCAGCAGCCAATACTTAAATCACAATGAGCAGTTCTTC | CASSQYLNHNEQFF | - | TRBJ2-1 | few | TRBV5-6
TGTGCCTGGAACAGGGACCCAACCGGGGAGCTGTTTTTT | CAWNRDPTGELFF | - | TRBJ2-2 | - | TRBV30
TGCACCAGCAGCCAAGATCCCCGGGGGGGCCTTGAGCAGTTCTTC | CTSSQDPRGGLEQFF | - | TRBJ2-1 | - | TRBV1
TGCGCCAGCAGTGGAAGTATCTATGGCTACACCTTC | CASSGSIYGYTF | - | TRBJ1-2 | - | TRBV10-2
TGTGCCAGTAGTGTAGGTAACTACGAGCAGTACTTC | CASSVGNYEQYF | - | TRBJ2-7 | - | TRBV19
TGTGCCAGTAGTATAGATGGGCAGCACGGGGGCTACACCTTC | CASSIDGQHGGYTF | - | TRBJ1-2 | - | TRBV19
TGTGCCAGCAGCTCCGAGCGAGGTCAGCCCCAGCATTTT | CASSSERGQPQHF | - | TRBJ1-5 | once | TRBV7-8
TGTGCTAGTGGCCCTGGACAGGGGAGCACAGATACGCAGTATTTT | CASGPGQGSTDTQYF | TRBD1 | TRBJ2-3 | - | TRBV12-5
TGTGCCAGTAGTACTCAGGGGAATCAGCCCCAGCATTTT | CASSTQGNQPQHF | - | TRBJ1-5 | - | TRBV19
TGTGCCAGCAGTGAAGCCGGGACAGGGGGGCGGTACGAGCAGTACTTC | CASSEAGTGGRYEQYF | TRBD1 | TRBJ2-7 | - | TRBV6-1
TGCGCCAGCAGCGGGGGACTCCTTGACAATGAGCAGTTCTTC | CASSGGLLDNEQFF | - | TRBJ2-1 | - | TRBV5-1
TGTGCCAGCTCACCACCAAGTGGGTTCAATGAGCAGTTCTTC | CASSPPSGFNEQFF | - | TRBJ2-1 | - | TRBV18
TGTGCCAGCAGCTTAAATCCCGGGAGCTCCTACGAGCAGTACTTC | CASSLNPGSSYEQYF | - | TRBJ2-7 | - | TRBV7-2
TGTGCCAGCAGTGAAGGACAGGGCCTCTTTCAGCCCCAGCATTTT | CASSEGQGLFQPQHF | TRBD1 | TRBJ1-5 | - | TRBV2
TGCGCCAGCAGCCAAGAGTTCACTGTGGGCTCTGGGGCCAACGTCCTGACTTTC | CASSQEFTVGSGANVLTF | - | TRBJ2-6 | - | TRBV4-1
TGCAGTGCTGGGGGAGGAGCTTTCTTT | CSAGGGAFF | - | TRBJ1-1 | - | TRBV20-1